These 29 T cell receptor beta chains were sequenced from one sample in a study of lymphopenia after photon versus proton radiotherapy. This table comes from immunoSEQ multiplex PCR, and its TCRdb copy is limited to in-frame clones, with some not included. Seen here are tens of thousands of clones, over 85% observed once, and the top ten hold 0.65% to 0.9%. The input for sequencing was peripheral blood, taken from a patient treated with photon-based radiotherapy. These TCRs come from a woman aged 50 to 65 with cholangiocarcinoma.

The chain links TRBV7-7 to TRBJ1-5, with TRBD1 identical over 7 bases. With 5 bases clipped from V and 6 bases from J, the junction kept 10 bases outside the gene matches. CDR3 length equals 15 residues. CDR1 and CDR2 (germline): SSHAT, FNYEAQ (reference sequence). The CDR3 spells CASSHPGQTVQPQHF. The CDR3 bases are TGTGCCAGCAGCCATCCGGGACAGACGGTTCAGCCCCAGCATTTT. Filled out from reference TRBV7-7 and TRBJ1-5, the complete variable domain reads GAGVSQSPRYKVTKRGQDVTLRCDPISSHATLYWYQQALGQGPEFLTYFNYEAQPDKSGLPSDRFSAERPEGSISTLTIQRTEQRDSAMYRCASSHPGQTVQPQHFGDGTRLSIL.

The chain employs TRBV27 and TRBJ1-2; 8 bases line up with TRBD1. Trimming cost V 4 bases and J 4 bases; bases outside gene matches: 5. Germline CDR1 is MNHEY and CDR2 is SMNVEV (reference sequence). CDR3 length: 14 residues. CDR3 in DNA: TGTGCCAGCAGTTACACAGGGGGGGGCTATGGCTACACCTTC. This translates into CASSYTGGGYGYTF.

DNA for the CDR3: TGTGCCAGCTCACCACCTCTGATCTCTGGGGCCAACGTCCTGACTTTC. It encodes CASSPPLISGANVLTF. The chain combines TRBV18 with TRBJ2-6, with no clear D. Per germline, CDR1 KGHSH and CDR2 LQKENI. The V end lost 0 bases, the J end lost 0 bases, and 6 bases lay between the germline ends. The CDR3 runs 16 residues.

J is TRBJ2-3 and V is TRBV18, with D possibly TRBD1 on 6 matching bases. Germline lookup yields CDR1 KGHSH and CDR2 LQKENI. This CDR3 has 16 amino acids. Trimming shortened V by 0 bases and J by 1 base, and 11 bases separated the two germline ends. CDR3 loop: CASSPPGRGGTDTQYF. CDR3 coding DNA: TGTGCCAGCTCACCACCGGGCAGGGGCGGCACAGATACGCAGTATTTT.

The rearrangement links TRBV19 to TRBJ1-1; D is unclear. The CDR3 consists of 12 residues. The germline V gene has CDR1 LNHDA and CDR2 SQIVND (reference sequence). Trimming shortened V by 5 bases and J by 4 bases, and 8 bases separated the two germline ends. CDR3 sequence: CASSRWGTEAFF. CDR3 coding DNA: TGTGCCAGTAGTCGTTGGGGCACTGAAGCTTTCTTT.

The J gene is TRBJ2-2, the V gene TRBV25-1, with D unclear. The CDR3 totals 13 residues. Deletions cut 4 bases from V and 6 bases from J, with 9 bases between. Per the germline V gene, CDR1 is MGHDK and CDR2 is SYGVNS. CDR3 nucleotide sequence: TGTGCCAGCAGTGGGTTAGGCGCCGGGGAGCTGTTTTTT. Translated: CASSGLGAGELFF.

The chain carries TRBV28 and TRBJ1-1; 7 bases line up with TRBD1. Germline lookup yields CDR1 MDHEN and CDR2 SYDVKM. J lost 3 bases, V lost 5 bases, and 9 bases had no gene match. This CDR3 is built from 15 residues. The CDR3 loop is CASSDAGQLYTEAFF. The DNA of the CDR3 is TGTGCCAGCAGTGACGCGGGACAGCTCTACACTGAAGCTTTCTTT.

This chain links TRBV6-6 with TRBJ1-5; a weak D match, TRBD1 (6 bases). Germline assignment: CDR1 MNHNY and CDR2 SVGAGI (reference sequence). This CDR3 region has 12 residues. Trimming left V 8 bases short and J 4 bases short, with 9 bases between. The CDR3 here is CASRQGNQPQHF. The DNA of the CDR3 is TGTGCCAGCCGTCAGGGGAATCAGCCCCAGCATTTT.

V is TRBV11-2 and J is TRBJ2-7, with D possibly matching TRBD1 (6 bases). Germline assignment: CDR1 SGHAT and CDR2 FQNNGV. The V end was cut by 6 bases, the J end by 4 bases, with 22 bases between. CDR3 length: 16 residues. The CDR3 DNA follows: TGTGCCAGCAGGCCCTACCGGGGACATGGGTGGTACGAGCAGTACTTC. Its protein is CASRPYRGHGWYEQYF.

This chain's CDR3 is CASSQDGRPPLHF. The CDR3 DNA reads TGCGCCAGCAGCCAAGATGGGAGGCCACCCCTCCACTTT. V usage is TRBV4-3 and J usage is TRBJ1-6; D gene uncertain. Germline V CDR1 and CDR2: LGHNA, YSLEER. This CDR3 spans 13 amino acids. Deletions cut 0 bases from V and 11 bases from J, with 8 bases between.

The V and J genes are TRBV19 and TRBJ1-2, with unresolved D. CDR1 is LNHDA and CDR2 is SQIVND in the germline V gene (reference sequence). Trimming stripped 11 bases from V and 8 bases from J, with 21 bases between. This CDR3 spans 13 amino acids. The CDR3 coding sequence is TGTGCCGGGCGGACTCTAGGCGGATACGGCTACACCTTC. Translation: CAGRTLGGYGYTF.

In its sample, this clone was seen once. The rearrangement links TRBV2 to TRBJ1-5; 10 bases map to TRBD1. With V trimmed by 3 bases and J by 10 bases, 6 bases remained unmatched. The CDR3 runs to 14 residues. Germline assignment: CDR1 SNHLY and CDR2 FYNNEI. CDR3 residues: CASSDGTGAGPQHF. The CDR3 DNA reads as TGTGCCAGCAGTGATGGGACAGGGGCTGGCCCCCAGCATTTT.

V is TRBV5-5 and J is TRBJ1-5; tentatively, D is TRBD1 (6 bases). The CDR3 totals 14 residues. CDR1 is SGHKS and CDR2 is YYEKEE in the germline V gene (reference sequence). Trimming shortened V by 6 bases and J by 0 bases, and 10 bases separated the two germline ends. CDR3 coding DNA: TGTGCCAGCACTCGGACAGTTAGCAATCAGCCCCAGCATTTT. Amino acid sequence: CASTRTVSNQPQHF.

V and J are TRBV2 and TRBJ2-1; weak D call: TRBD1 (5 bases). Deletions cut 7 bases from V and 5 bases from J, with 9 bases between. CDR1 and CDR2 from the germline V gene are SNHLY and FYNNEI. The CDR3 extends over 12 amino acids. The CDR3 DNA reads TGTGCCAGCACAGGGTTCGACAATGAGCAGTTCTTC. This gives the protein CASTGFDNEQFF.

This chain connects TRBV27 to TRBJ2-1; TRBD2 aligns across 12 bases. Trimming cost V 4 bases and J 4 bases; bases outside gene matches: 11. Looked up from germline, CDR1 is MNHEY and CDR2 is SMNVEV (reference sequence). The CDR3 extends over 18 amino acids. As DNA, the CDR3 is TGTGCCAGCAGTTCCGTCTCGACTAGCGGGGGAGGTTACAATGAGCAGTTCTTC. This translates into CASSSVSTSGGGYNEQFF.

This CDR3 reads CSVSGGYSTDTQYF. CDR3 nucleotides: TGCAGCGTCTCAGGGGGATACAGCACAGATACGCAGTATTTT. The chain links TRBV29-1 to TRBJ2-3; 7 positions match TRBD1. Germline V gene sequence: CDR1 SQVTM, CDR2 ANQGSEA. This CDR3 contains 14 residues. Losses at the gene ends were 6 bases for V and 0 bases for J; bases not matched to a gene: 6.

The chain couples TRBV9 to TRBJ1-5; D might be TRBD1 (5 bases). Germline values: CDR1 SGDLS, CDR2 YYNGEE. This CDR3 contains 14 residues. Trimming removed 3 bases at V and 0 bases at J, with 7 bases between. The CDR3 reads CASSATGSNQPQHF. The CDR3 DNA reads TGTGCCAGCAGCGCAACAGGTAGCAATCAGCCCCAGCATTTT.

V and J are TRBV2 and TRBJ2-5, with a possible D match to TRBD1 (5 bases). This CDR3 has 14 residues. The germline gives CDR1 SNHLY, CDR2 FYNNEI. Trimming stripped 3 bases from V and 5 bases from J, with 13 bases between. The CDR3 loop reads CASSDRGFRETQYF. In nucleotides, the CDR3 is TGTGCCAGCAGTGATAGGGGTTTCAGGGAGACCCAGTACTTC.

The V call is TRBV7-8, the J call TRBJ1-3; perhaps TRBD1 as D (6 bases). V lost 5 bases to trimming and J lost 0 bases, with 11 bases between them. Germline V gene lookup returns CDR1 SGHVS and CDR2 FQNEAQ. This CDR3 is 15 amino acids long. CDR3 coding DNA: TGTGCCAGCAGCAGCCAGGGGATCTCTGGAAACACCATATATTTT. The encoded protein is CASSSQGISGNTIYF.

The genes are TRBV6-5 and TRBJ1-3, with D perhaps matching TRBD1 (6 bases). The CDR3 covers 15 residues. Germline loops: CDR1 MNHEY, CDR2 SVGAGI. The V and J ends lost 7 bases and 0 bases respectively, with 13 bases between them. CDR3 sequence: CASTTGQFSGNTIYF. The CDR3 bases are TGTGCCAGCACCACCGGACAGTTCTCTGGAAACACCATATATTTT.

V is TRBV6-1 and J is TRBJ1-1, with D hard to call. Germline V CDR1 and CDR2: MNHNS, SASEGT. V lost 2 bases, J lost 1 base, and 8 bases lay in between. This CDR3 contains 14 residues. CDR3 sequence (DNA): TGTGCCAGCAGTGAAATGTGGGAGAACACTGAAGCTTTCTTT. Translated, it gives CASSEMWENTEAFF.

CDR3 bases: TGTGCCAGCAGCTTAGGAGCGGGGGGGCTAGCAGATACGCAGTATTTT. Protein sequence: CASSLGAGGLADTQYF. V usage is TRBV7-2 and J usage is TRBJ2-3, with 10 bases identical to TRBD2. CDR1 is SGHTA, CDR2 FQGNSA, per germline. J was trimmed by 4 bases and V by 1 base; bases with no gene match: 5. The CDR3 sequence is 16 residues long. Combining the CDR3 with reference TRBV7-2 and TRBJ2-3 gives the whole variable domain GAGVSQSPSNKVTEKGKDVELRCDPISGHTALYWYRQSLGQGLEFLIYFQGNSAPDKSGLPSDRFSAERTGGSVSTLTIQRTQQEDSAVYLCASSLGAGGLADTQYFGPGTRLTVL.

This chain uses TRBV15 with TRBJ2-7, with D perhaps TRBD1 (5 bases). Trimming left V 2 bases short and J 4 bases short, with 9 bases between. The CDR3 runs to 13 residues. CDR1 LNHNV and CDR2 YYDKDF come from the germline V gene (reference sequence). CDR3 nucleotide sequence: TGTGCCACCAGCAGACGGCAGGGTTACGAGCAGTACTTC. Translating it yields CATSRRQGYEQYF. The complete variable domain, with remaining parts taken from reference TRBV15 and TRBJ2-7, reads DAMVIQNPRYQVTQFGKPVTLSCSQTLNHNVMYWYQQKSSQAPKLLFHYYDKDFNNEADTPDNFQSRRPNTSFCFLDIRSPGLGDTAMYLCATSRRQGYEQYFGPGTRLTVT.

The gene calls are TRBV6-1 and TRBJ1-6; D is uncertain. The germline CDR1 and CDR2 sequences are MNHNS and SASEGT. V was clipped by 8 bases and J by 7 bases, with 15 bases between them. The CDR3 has 14 residues. The CDR3, as DNA: TGTGCCAGCGGGAGGTTACCCAAAAATTCACCCCTCCACTTT. It codes for CASGRLPKNSPLHF.

V is TRBV18 and J is TRBJ1-4; no reliable D call. This CDR3 is 16 amino acids long. V was cut by 3 bases and J by 5 bases, with 16 bases left in between. The germline V gene encodes CDR1 KGHSH and CDR2 LQKENI. In DNA form, the CDR3 reads TGTGCCAGCTCACCGTTCGCGTGGAATGAGAATGAAAAACTGTTTTTT. Translation: CASSPFAWNENEKLFF.

The J gene is TRBJ2-7, the V gene TRBV27, with 7 bases aligning to TRBD2. Germline CDR1 reads MNHEY; CDR2 reads SMNVEV (reference sequence). The length of the CDR3 is 14 residues. V lost 10 bases to trimming and J lost 0 bases; unmatched junction nucleotides: 9. CDR3 nucleotide sequence: TGTGCCACCTCCCCGGGCGGGGGCTCCTACGAGCAGTACTTC. Translation gives CATSPGGGSYEQYF.

V gene TRBV28 combines with J gene TRBJ1-2; perhaps TRBD1 as D (6 bases). Trimming took 6 bases from V and 4 from J, leaving 15 bases between them. CDR1 is MDHEN and CDR2 is SYDVKM in the germline V gene. This CDR3 comprises 14 residues. The CDR3 DNA is TGTGCCAGCAGCGCAGGGGACACCACCTATGGCTACACCTTC. The encoded protein is CASSAGDTTYGYTF.

The chain couples TRBV2 to TRBJ1-1; D ambiguous. The germline V gene has CDR1 SNHLY and CDR2 FYNNEI. CDR3 size: 13 residues. Trimming stripped 4 bases from V and 4 bases from J, with 10 bases between. CDR3 amino acids: CASSGNPITEAFF. Written as DNA, the CDR3 is TGTGCCAGCAGTGGAAACCCTATCACTGAAGCTTTCTTT.

The chain links TRBV2 to TRBJ2-3; 7 bases align to TRBD2. V was clipped by 6 bases and J by 0 bases; unmatched bases: 3. CDR1 is SNHLY and CDR2 is FYNNEI in the germline V gene. The CDR3 is made up of 14 amino acids. The CDR3 bases are TGTGCCAGCAGGGGGGGGATGAGCACAGATACGCAGTATTTT. It encodes CASRGGMSTDTQYF.